A selection of T cell receptor beta chains follows, all from one sample in a study of tumor-infiltrating lymphocytes in primary liver carcinoma. TCRdb reanalysed the multiplex PCR reads using MiXCR and keeps one entry per CDR3 protein. This table has almost 200,000 distinct CDR3 sequences, approximately 64% appearing once. The sequencing sample was made of peripheral blood. The receptors here all came from a woman in her sixties or seventies with primary liver carcinoma and hepatitis B virus infection. Both conserved end residues are part of each CDR3. The D gene is left open where the match is weak. Not every row has a clone size; where given, it reads once, few, many or a size class.

>TRBV6-5|-|TRBJ2-3|-
CASSYSIPTDTQYF
TGTGCCAGCAGCTACTCGATACCCACAGATACGCAGTATTTT
>TRBV11-2|-|TRBJ1-3|-
CASSLSPRTGSGNTIYF
TGTGCCAGCAGCTTATCTCCTAGGACGGGCTCTGGAAACACTATATATTTT
>TRBV11-3|-|TRBJ2-7|-
CASSLGGLLKGDQYF
TGTGCCAGCAGCTTAGGAGGACTCCTAAAGGGGGATCAGTACTTC
>TRBV23-1|TRBD2|TRBJ2-3|-
CASSQFQREGPLHTDTQYF
TGCGCCAGCAGTCAATTCCAGCGGGAGGGCCCTCTACACACAGATACGCAGTATTTT
>TRBV11-2|-|TRBJ2-1|-
CASSFGARANNGQFF
TGTGCCAGCAGCTTTGGGGCTCGGGCTAACAATGGGCAGTTCTTC
>TRBV12-3/TRBV12-4|-|TRBJ1-2|many
CASSFNRNYGYTF
TGTGCCAGCAGTTTCAACAGAAACTATGGCTACACCTTC
>TRBV7-9|TRBD2|TRBJ2-5|few
CASRLGASGSQETQYF
TGTGCCAGCAGATTAGGGGCTAGCGGTTCCCAAGAGACCCAGTACTTC
>TRBV5-4|TRBD1|TRBJ2-7|-
CASSPTTGPPYEQYF
TGTGCCAGCAGCCCCACGACAGGGCCCCCCTACGAGCAGTACTTC
>TRBV6-1|-|TRBJ2-3|-
CASSELVGWNTDTQYF
TGTGCCAGCAGTGAACTTGTGGGGTGGAACACAGATACGCAGTATTTT
>TRBV11-2|-|TRBJ2-2|once
CATSLGSGTGELFF
TGTGCCACCAGCTTGGGGTCAGGGACCGGGGAGCTGTTTTTT
>TRBV11-3|TRBD1|TRBJ2-5|-
CAGSLGDRAAEETQYF
TGTGCTGGCAGCTTAGGGGACAGGGCAGCGGAAGAGACCCAGTACTTC
>TRBV7-9|-|TRBJ2-1|-
CACSLGGKAYNEQFF
TGTGCCTGCAGCTTAGGCGGTAAGGCGTACAATGAGCAGTTCTTC
>TRBV11-2|-|TRBJ2-5|-
CVSSLGHGFGGETQYF
TGTGTCAGCAGCTTGGGCCACGGATTCGGGGGAGAAACCCAGTACTTC
>TRBV11-1|-|TRBJ1-1|-
CASSLGKRSEASF
TGTGCCAGTAGCTTAGGAAAGAGGAGTGAAGCTTCCTTT
>TRBV11-2|-|TRBJ2-5|-
CAGSLGFRREAQRTQYF
TGTGCCGGCAGCTTAGGTTTTCGGAGGGAGGCCCAAAGAACCCAGTACTTC
>TRBV6-4|-|TRBJ1-1|few
CASSEDSTRSEAFF
TGTGCCAGCAGTGAAGACAGCACAAGGTCTGAAGCTTTCTTT
>TRBV6-5|TRBD1|TRBJ2-3|many
CASSATIGLTGATDTQYF
TGTGCCAGCAGCGCAACCATCGGACTTACAGGGGCCACAGATACGCAGTATTTT
>TRBV4-1|-|TRBJ2-1|-
CASSDGTDPSARREQFF
TGCGCCAGCAGCGATGGGACGGATCCTTCCGCTCGTCGTGAGCAGTTCTTC
>TRBV6-1|-|TRBJ2-7|-
CASSRTGAGGTSYEKYF
TGTGCCAGCAGCCGAACAGGTGCCGGGGGCACCTCCTACGAGAAGTACTTC
>TRBV11-2|TRBD2|TRBJ2-2|-
CASSLTGRAGTGELFF
TGTGCCAGCAGCTTAACCGGGAGGGCCGGAACCGGGGAGCTGTTTTTT
>TRBV6-2/TRBV6-3|TRBD2|TRBJ2-3|-
CASSTTQIAGVADAQYF
TGTGCCAGCAGTACGACTCAAATAGCGGGAGTTGCAGATGCGCAGTATTTT
>TRBV11-2|-|TRBJ2-3|-
CASSLDGTGVTDRQYF
TGTGCCAGCAGCTTAGATGGGACGGGAGTCACAGATAGGCAGTACTTT
>TRBV11-2|-|TRBJ2-7|-
CASSPYVRSSSYEQYF
TGTGCCAGCAGCCCCTATGTACGCTCCAGCTCCTATGAGCAGTACTTC
>TRBV28|-|TRBJ2-5|-
CASSLPVRGGETQYF
TGTGCCAGCAGTTTGCCGGTCAGGGGCGGCGAGACCCAGTACTTC
>TRBV4-1|-|TRBJ1-1|-
CASSQDPRRALYTEALF
TGCGCCAGCAGCCAAGACCCACGGAGAGCCTTGTACACTGAAGCTCTCTTT
>TRBV11-3|-|TRBJ2-7|-
CASSLGPSPPYKQYF
TGTGCCAGCAGCCTTGGGCCCTCCCCCCCCTACAAGCAGTACTTC
>TRBV11-2|-|TRBJ1-5|-
CTSSSGFHSNQPQHF
TGTACCAGCAGCTCGGGGTTTCATAGCAATCAGCCCCAACATTTT
>TRBV5-4|-|TRBJ2-5|-
CASSVDLQQETQYF
TGTGCCAGCAGCGTCGACCTCCAACAAGAGACCCAGTACTTC
>TRBV6-1|TRBD1|TRBJ1-2|once
CASGAVAGGGYTF
TGTGCCAGCGGTGCTGTAGCAGGGGGTGGCTACACCTTC
>TRBV11-2|-|TRBJ2-1|-
CASSLGWHLLGDGQFF
TGTGCCAGCAGCTTAGGTTGGCACTTGCTGGGCGATGGGCAGTTCTTC
>TRBV5-6|-|TRBJ1-1|many
CASSTPDRKAFF
TGTGCCAGCAGCACCCCGGACAGAAAAGCTTTCTTT
>TRBV12-3/TRBV12-4|-|TRBJ1-2|once
CANSTQCRAVYGYTF
TGTGCCAACAGTACCCAGTGCAGGGCCGTCTATGGCTACACCTTC
>TRBV4-1|TRBD2|TRBJ2-2|many
CASSPSGGTTGELFF
TGCGCCAGCAGCCCCAGCGGGGGGACTACCGGGGAGCTGTTTTTT
>TRBV11-2|-|TRBJ1-6|few
CPSSLSGPYNSPLHF
TGTCCCAGCAGCCTTTCTGGCCCGTACAACTCACCCCTCCACTTT
>TRBV29-1|TRBD1|TRBJ1-6|many
CSVRTGNSYNSPLHF
TGCAGCGTCCGGACAGGCAACTCCTATAATTCACCCCTCCACTTT
>TRBV11-2|TRBD1|TRBJ2-1|-
CASSSMDRGVTYNEQFF
TGTGCTAGCAGCTCTATGGACAGGGGAGTTACCTACAATGAGCAGTTCTTC
>TRBV6-5|-|TRBJ2-7|once
CARLPEQGSNEQYF
TGTGCCAGACTTCCGGAACAGGGTTCGAACGAGCAGTACTTC
>TRBV28|-|TRBJ2-5|-
CASSQGNQETQYF
TGTGCCAGCAGCCAGGGGAACCAAGAGACCCAGTACTTC
>TRBV7-9|-|TRBJ1-1|-
CTSSLRNTEAFF
TGTACCAGCAGCCTACGGAACACTGAAGCTTTCTTT
>TRBV1|-|TRBJ2-7|-
CTSSQDRLLHEQYF
TGCACCAGCAGCCAAGACAGGCTCCTCCACGAGCAGTACTTC
>TRBV6-2/TRBV6-3|TRBD1|TRBJ2-7|many
CASSYGTVYEQYF
TGTGCCAGCAGTTACGGGACAGTCTACGAGCAGTACTTC
>TRBV19|TRBD2|TRBJ2-1|once
CASSPPGLVLDNEQFF
TGTGCCAGTAGTCCCCCGGGACTAGTCTTGGACAATGAGCAGTTCTTC
>TRBV6-6|-|TRBJ2-2|many
CASSSPANTGELFF
TGTGCCAGCAGTTCCCCGGCGAACACCGGGGAGCTGTTTTTT
>TRBV5-1|-|TRBJ2-7|few
CASSLDGWKSSYEQYF
TGCGCCAGCAGCTTGGACGGCTGGAAGAGCTCCTACGAGCAGTACTTC
>TRBV5-4|-|TRBJ1-5|many
CASSSHGGGQPQHF
TGTGCCAGCAGCTCCCACGGGGGCGGGCAGCCCCAGCATTTT
>TRBV4-1|-|TRBJ2-7|-
CASSQGIIYEQYF
TGCGCCAGCAGCCAAGGGATTATCTACGAGCAATACTTC
>TRBV6-5|-|TRBJ1-1|-
CTSGYSWDGPEAFF
TGTACCAGCGGTTACTCGTGGGACGGTCCTGAAGCTTTCTTT
>TRBV29-1|TRBD2|TRBJ2-1|-
CSAEGGRAYNEEFF
TGCAGCGCTGAAGGCGGGAGGGCCTACAATGAGGAGTTCTTC
>TRBV11-2|-|TRBJ2-7|-
CSSSYGGRTSGSEQYF
TGTTCCAGCAGCTACGGCGGAAGGACCTCGGGGAGCGAGCAGTACTTC